This entry lists 22 T cell receptor beta chains sequenced from one sample in a study of cytomegalovirus exposure and HLA in healthy donors. A multiplex PCR was run with 60 Vbeta primers and 13 Jbeta primers. Profiling relied on immunoSEQ multiplex PCR, and the TCRdb table lists in-frame clones only, not all of them. The data show 130,000 or so clones, 77% seen once. Sequencing used PBMCs. These receptors were collected from a female donor in good health and CMV-seronegative.

The chain links TRBV9 to TRBJ2-3; 11 positions match TRBD2. This CDR3 contains 15 residues. V was clipped by 2 bases and J by 5 bases; unmatched bases: 4. The germline V gene has CDR1 SGDLS and CDR2 YYNGEE. The CDR3 bases are TGTGCCAGCAGCGTGACTAGCGGGATCGGAGATACGCAGTATTTT. This sequence encodes CASSVTSGIGDTQYF.

This clone was seen just once. This chain joins TRBV5-1 and TRBJ2-2, with D tentatively TRBD2 (6 bases). The CDR3 is 15 residues long. Germline V CDR1 and CDR2: SGHRS, YFSETQ. The germline V and J ends were trimmed by 4 bases and 0 bases, with 10 bases remaining between them. This CDR3 is CASSPGGANTGELFF. The CDR3 nucleotides are TGCGCCAGCAGCCCCGGGGGAGCGAACACCGGGGAGCTGTTTTTT.

This clone came up a few times. The rearrangement uses TRBV6-1 and TRBJ2-5, with D possibly being TRBD1 (6 bases). The CDR3 is made up of 17 amino acids. The V and J ends lost 0 bases and 5 bases respectively, with 19 bases between them. The germline gives CDR1 MNHNS, CDR2 SASEGT. DNA for the CDR3: TGTGCCAGCAGTGAAGCGGGGCGACTCATGAGGGGGGAGACCCAGTACTTC. Protein sequence: CASSEAGRLMRGETQYF.

The rearrangement links TRBV15 to TRBJ1-2; 10 nucleotides agree with TRBD1. This CDR3 has 17 amino acids. With V trimmed by 3 bases and J by 4 bases, 11 bases remained unmatched. Germline V CDR1 and CDR2: LNHNV, YYDKDF (reference sequence). CDR3 in amino acids: CATSREGQGRTVYGYTF. CDR3 coding DNA: TGTGCCACCAGCAGGGAGGGACAGGGGAGAACCGTCTATGGCTACACCTTC.

The rearrangement links TRBV6-5 to TRBJ1-3, with D perhaps matching TRBD1 (6 bases). V lost 6 bases and J lost 4, with 16 bases in between. The germline gives CDR1 MNHEY, CDR2 SVGAGI. The CDR3 loop spans 15 amino acids. The CDR3 DNA sequence: TGTGCCAGCAGCCCGGGCGGGGGCTCCGGAAACACCATATATTTT. As protein: CASSPGGGSGNTIYF.

The chain carries TRBV27 and TRBJ2-2; 9 bases align to TRBD2. CDR3 size: 16 residues. Germline CDR1 reads MNHEY; CDR2 reads SMNVEV (reference sequence). The trim removed 6 bases at V and 5 bases at J, leaving 10 bases unmatched. The CDR3 protein is CASSMGGTSHTGELFF. The CDR3 DNA sequence: TGTGCCAGCAGCATGGGAGGGACTAGCCATACCGGGGAGCTGTTTTTT.

This sequence joins TRBV5-6 and TRBJ2-5, with a weak D call TRBD1 (5 bases). CDR3 length: 14 amino acids. Trimming removed 5 bases at V and 2 bases at J, with 13 bases between. Germline CDR1 is SGHDT and CDR2 is YYEEEE. This CDR3 reads CASRGLQEQETQYF. The CDR3 coding sequence is TGTGCCAGCAGAGGGCTACAGGAGCAAGAGACCCAGTACTTC.

The chain employs TRBV7-6 and TRBJ1-1, with 7 bases matching TRBD1. This CDR3 comprises 14 residues. CDR1 and CDR2 from the germline V gene are SGHVS and FNYEAQ. V lost 5 bases and J lost 1; bases outside the gene matches: 4. CDR3 in DNA: TGTGCCAGCAGCGTCGGGACAGCGAACACTGAAGCTTTCTTT. It translates to CASSVGTANTEAFF.

The chain carries TRBV15 and TRBJ1-2; D call uncertain. The CDR3 totals 15 residues. The germline V gene has CDR1 LNHNV and CDR2 YYDKDF (reference sequence). V lost 3 bases, J lost 0 bases, and 11 bases lay in between. The CDR3 DNA reads TGTGCCACCAGCAGGGGTTCTGAGGCTAACTATGGCTACACCTTC. Translated, it gives CATSRGSEANYGYTF.

This sequence joins TRBV11-2 and TRBJ2-7; 8 bases map to TRBD1. The CDR3 is 18 amino acids. The V and J ends lost 8 bases and 5 bases, in that order; junction bases with no gene match: 23. The germline V gene has CDR1 SGHAT and CDR2 FQNNGV. CDR3 sequence: CASGGRGVKKAGGNEQYF. The CDR3 coding sequence is TGTGCCAGCGGGGGGAGAGGGGTAAAGAAGGCAGGGGGCAACGAGCAGTACTTC.

The chain has TRBV5-1 and TRBJ2-4; TRBD2 matches 9 bases. Germline lookup yields CDR1 SGHRS and CDR2 YFSETQ. Losses at the gene ends were 4 bases for V and 6 bases for J; bases not matched to a gene: 11. The CDR3 runs to 16 residues. The CDR3 sequence: CASSPGRAGGTNIQYF. The CDR3 nucleotides read TGCGCCAGCAGCCCGGGCAGAGCGGGAGGAACAAACATTCAGTACTTC.

The chain links TRBV9 to TRBJ2-7; TRBD2 matches 8 bases. This CDR3 comprises 15 residues. V lost 6 bases, J lost 0 bases, and 8 bases stayed unmatched. CDR1 SGDLS and CDR2 YYNGEE come from the germline V gene. CDR3 in DNA: TGTGCCAGCACCCGAACGGGGGGGAGCTCCTACGAGCAGTACTTC. Its protein product is CASTRTGGSSYEQYF. Drawing the rest from reference TRBV9 and TRBJ2-7, the complete variable domain is DSGVTQTPKHLITATGQRVTLRCSPRSGDLSVYWYQQSLDQGLQFLIQYYNGEERAKGNILERFSAQQFPDLHSELNLSSLELGDSALYFCASTRTGGSSYEQYFGPGTRLTVT.

The J gene is TRBJ2-1, the V gene TRBV5-6; TRBD2 agrees at 8 bases. J lost 0 bases, V lost 4 bases, and 9 bases had no gene match. CDR3 length: 17 amino acids. CDR1 is SGHDT and CDR2 is YYEEEE in the germline V gene. CDR3 loop: CASSTTAGTSSYNEQFF. CDR3 sequence (DNA): TGTGCCAGCAGCACCACTGCGGGGACTAGCTCCTACAATGAGCAGTTCTTC.

This clone was counted once. The chain is built from TRBV30 and TRBJ1-1, with D possibly matching TRBD1 (6 bases). Germline-derived CDR1 and CDR2 are GTSNPN and SVGIG (reference sequence). Trimming removed 1 base at V and 1 base at J, with 16 bases between. This CDR3 region has 16 residues. CDR3 in amino acids: CAWSGRYRDKNTEAFF. CDR3 DNA sequence: TGTGCCTGGAGTGGCCGGTACAGGGACAAGAACACTGAAGCTTTCTTT.

The chain recombines TRBV9 with TRBJ2-1; D remains unclear. The CDR3 totals 13 residues. CDR1 and CDR2 (germline): SGDLS, YYNGEE. Trimming stripped 3 bases from V and 6 bases from J, with 10 bases between. CDR3 residues: CASSDGPGNEQFF. CDR3 in DNA: TGTGCCAGCAGCGACGGCCCGGGCAATGAGCAGTTCTTC.

By sample fraction, this clone is medium-sized. This chain connects TRBV6-4 to TRBJ2-1, with 14 nucleotides matching TRBD2. Germline CDR1 is MRHNA and CDR2 is SNTAGT. This CDR3 has 15 amino acids. V lost 2 bases, J lost 9 bases, and 3 bases stayed unmatched. CDR3 amino acids: CASSDGLAGGGEQFF. CDR3 DNA: TGTGCCAGCAGTGACGGACTAGCGGGAGGTGGTGAGCAGTTCTTC.

The chain joins TRBV6-5 to TRBJ1-1, with D possibly TRBD1 on 6 matching bases. CDR3 length: 11 residues. Per germline, CDR1 MNHEY and CDR2 SVGAGI. V was trimmed by 7 bases and J by 8 bases, leaving 11 bases between them. As DNA, the CDR3 is TGTGCCAGCAACCGCGGACAGGAAGCTTTCTTT. It codes for CASNRGQEAFF.

The V and J genes are TRBV19 and TRBJ1-2, with D unclear. CDR3 length equals 15 residues. Trimming stripped 0 bases from V and 8 bases from J, with 16 bases between. Germline V gene sequence: CDR1 LNHDA, CDR2 SQIVND (reference sequence). The CDR3 bases are TGTGCCAGTAGTATAGATATATCCGGGATCCAAGGCTACACCTTC. Translating gives CASSIDISGIQGYTF.

The gene calls are TRBV18 and TRBJ2-5, with D possibly matching TRBD1 (5 bases). The CDR3 totals 16 residues. CDR1 KGHSH and CDR2 LQKENI come from the germline V gene. Deletions cut 0 bases from V and 6 bases from J, with 17 bases between. CDR3 bases: TGTGCCAGCTCACCACCCTCGTTGAAGGGGATACAGACCCAGTACTTC. This sequence encodes CASSPPSLKGIQTQYF. Full variable domain (remainder filled in from reference TRBV18 and TRBJ2-5): NAGVMQNPRHLVRRRGQEARLRCSPMKGHSHVYWYRQLPEEGLKFMVYLQKENIIDESGMPKERFSAEFPKEGPSILRIQQVVRGDSAAYFCASSPPSLKGIQTQYFGPGTRLLVL.

This clone turned up a few times. The rearrangement joins TRBV6-4 to TRBJ1-1; D is perhaps TRBD1 (6 bases). CDR3 length: 17 amino acids. The germline gives CDR1 MRHNA, CDR2 SNTAGT. Trimming took off 3 bases at V and 5 bases at J, with 22 bases between the two ends. Here the CDR3 DNA reads TGTGCCAGCAGTGATCATCTCTCGTCAGGGGAGGGAACTGAAGCTTTCTTT. This gives the protein CASSDHLSSGEGTEAFF.

The genes are TRBV11-2 and TRBJ2-7; 13 bases are a match to TRBD2. The CDR3 spans 14 residues. The J segment lost 5 bases and the V segment lost 5 bases, leaving 3 bases of the junction unmatched. Germline CDR1 reads SGHAT; CDR2 reads FQNNGV. The CDR3 coding sequence is TGTGCCAGCAGCGGGACTAGCGGGGCGAACGAGCAGTACTTC. Amino acid sequence: CASSGTSGANEQYF.

This chain links TRBV6-5 with TRBJ1-5, with unresolved D. CDR1 and CDR2 from the germline V gene are MNHEY and SVGAGI. The CDR3 is made up of 13 amino acids. V lost 5 bases to trimming and J lost 4 bases, with 9 bases between them. The CDR3 sequence: CASSEGSNQPQHF. DNA for the CDR3: TGTGCCAGCAGTGAGGGCTCAAATCAGCCCCAGCATTTT.